A single T cell receptor (beta chain) is shown here with its context. Germline-derived CDR1 and CDR2 are WNHNN and SYGVQD (reference sequence). This CDR3 region has 15 residues. V gave up 3 bases and J gave up 2 bases, with 12 bases separating them. The data belong to a study of blood T cell repertoires in COVID-19. TCRdb's copy holds only in-frame clones and misses some; the assay was immunoSEQ multiplex PCR. The sample comprises over 45,000 clones, 82% of which are singletons, and around 7% rests with the top ten. The sample was peripheral blood. This receptor was identified in a man in his forties with acute or convalescent COVID-19. The rearrangement joins TRBV10-1 to TRBJ2-3; possibly TRBD2 for D (5 bases). The CDR3 nucleotides are TGCGCCAGCAGTGAATATGGAGGACCCACAGATACGCAGTATTTT. It specifies CASSEYGGPTDTQYF.